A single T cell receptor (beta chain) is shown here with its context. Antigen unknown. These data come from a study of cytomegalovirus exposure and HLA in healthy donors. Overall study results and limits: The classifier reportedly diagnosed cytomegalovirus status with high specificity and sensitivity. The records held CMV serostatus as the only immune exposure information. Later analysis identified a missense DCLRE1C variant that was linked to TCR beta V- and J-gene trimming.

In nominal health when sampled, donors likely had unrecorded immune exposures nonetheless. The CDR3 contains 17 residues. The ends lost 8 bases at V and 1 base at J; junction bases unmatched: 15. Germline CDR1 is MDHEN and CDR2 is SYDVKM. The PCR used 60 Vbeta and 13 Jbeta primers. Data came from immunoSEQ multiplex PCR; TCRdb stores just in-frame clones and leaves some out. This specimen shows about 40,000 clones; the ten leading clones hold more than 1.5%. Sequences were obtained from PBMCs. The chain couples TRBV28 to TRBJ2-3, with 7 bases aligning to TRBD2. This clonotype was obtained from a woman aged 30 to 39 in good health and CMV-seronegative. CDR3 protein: CASLRPPAGFCTDTQYF. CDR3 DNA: TGTGCCAGCCTTCGCCCCCCAGCGGGATTCTGCACAGATACGCAGTATTTT.